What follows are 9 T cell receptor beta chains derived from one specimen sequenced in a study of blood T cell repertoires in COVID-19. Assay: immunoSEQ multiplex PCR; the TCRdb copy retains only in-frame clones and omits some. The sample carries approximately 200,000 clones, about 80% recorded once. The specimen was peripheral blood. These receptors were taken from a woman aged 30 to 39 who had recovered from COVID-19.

The CDR3 coding sequence is TGTGCCAGCAGCTTAGGGTTGCATAACAGGGCTGAAGCTTTCTTT. This gives the protein CASSLGLHNRAEAFF. The chain couples TRBV7-9 to TRBJ1-1; weak D call: TRBD1 (6 bases). V was trimmed by 1 base and J by 6 bases, leaving 15 bases between them. The CDR3 has 15 amino acids. CDR1 and CDR2 from the germline V gene are SEHNR and FQNEAQ (reference sequence).

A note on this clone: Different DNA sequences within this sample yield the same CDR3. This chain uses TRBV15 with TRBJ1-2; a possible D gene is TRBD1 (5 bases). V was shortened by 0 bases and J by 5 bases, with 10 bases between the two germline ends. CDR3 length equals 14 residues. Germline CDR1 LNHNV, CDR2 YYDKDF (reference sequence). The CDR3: CATSRDLGGYGYTF. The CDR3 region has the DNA TGTGCCACCAGCAGAGATCTGGGGGGTTATGGCTACACCTTC. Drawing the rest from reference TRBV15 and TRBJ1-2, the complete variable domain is DAMVIQNPRYQVTQFGKPVTLSCSQTLNHNVMYWYQQKSSQAPKLLFHYYDKDFNNEADTPDNFQSRRPNTSFCFLDIRSPGLGDTAMYLCATSRDLGGYGYTFGSGTRLTVV.

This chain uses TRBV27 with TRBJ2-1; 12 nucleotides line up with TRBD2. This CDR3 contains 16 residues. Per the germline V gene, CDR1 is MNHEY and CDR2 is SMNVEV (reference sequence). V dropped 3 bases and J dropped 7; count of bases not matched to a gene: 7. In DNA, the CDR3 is TGTGCCAGCAGTTTCAAACTAGCGGGAGGTAGGAATGAGCAGTTCTTC. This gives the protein CASSFKLAGGRNEQFF.

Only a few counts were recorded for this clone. The CDR3 coding sequence is TGTGCCAGTAGTAGAGAAAAGGGGGTCAATCAGCCCCAGCATTTT. Its protein is CASSREKGVNQPQHF. The V gene is TRBV19, the J gene TRBJ1-5; D is possibly TRBD1 (6 bases). The V and J ends lost 4 bases and 3 bases respectively, with 13 bases between them. Germline CDR1 LNHDA, CDR2 SQIVND (reference sequence). CDR3 length: 15 amino acids. Looking up the rest from reference TRBV19 and TRBJ1-5 gives the full variable domain: DGGITQSPKYLFRKEGQNVTLSCEQNLNHDAMYWYRQDPGQGLRLIYYSQIVNDFQKGDIAEGYSVSREKKESFPLTVTSAQKNPTAFYLCASSREKGVNQPQHFGDGTRLSIL.

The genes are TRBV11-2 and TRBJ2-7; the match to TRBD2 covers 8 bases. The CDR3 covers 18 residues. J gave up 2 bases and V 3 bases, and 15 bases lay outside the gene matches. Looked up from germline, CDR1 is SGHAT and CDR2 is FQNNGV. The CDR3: CASSFNGPSGTSTYEQYF. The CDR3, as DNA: TGTGCCAGCAGCTTTAATGGCCCCTCCGGGACTAGTACCTACGAGCAGTACTTC. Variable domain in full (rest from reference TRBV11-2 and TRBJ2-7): EAGVAQSPRYKIIEKRQSVAFWCNPISGHATLYWYQQILGQGPKLLIQFQNNGVVDDSQLPKDRFSAERLKGVDSTLKIQPAKLEDSAVYLCASSFNGPSGTSTYEQYFGPGTRLTVT.

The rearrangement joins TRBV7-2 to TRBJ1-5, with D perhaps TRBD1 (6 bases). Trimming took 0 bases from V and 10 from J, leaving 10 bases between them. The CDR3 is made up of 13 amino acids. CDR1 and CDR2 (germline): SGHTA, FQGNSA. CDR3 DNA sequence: TGTGCCAGCAGCTTAGCGCTGGACAGTCCCCAGCATTTT. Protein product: CASSLALDSPQHF. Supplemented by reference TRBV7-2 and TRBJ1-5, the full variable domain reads GAGVSQSPSNKVTEKGKDVELRCDPISGHTALYWYRQSLGQGLEFLIYFQGNSAPDKSGLPSDRFSAERTGGSVSTLTIQRTQQEDSAVYLCASSLALDSPQHFGDGTRLSIL.

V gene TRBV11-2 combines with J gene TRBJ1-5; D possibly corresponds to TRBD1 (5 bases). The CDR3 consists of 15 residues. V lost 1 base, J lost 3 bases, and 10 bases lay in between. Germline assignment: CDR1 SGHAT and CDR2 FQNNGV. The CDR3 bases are TGTGCCAGCAGCTTAGGCAGGGTTTTCAATCAGCCCCAGCATTTT. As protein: CASSLGRVFNQPQHF.

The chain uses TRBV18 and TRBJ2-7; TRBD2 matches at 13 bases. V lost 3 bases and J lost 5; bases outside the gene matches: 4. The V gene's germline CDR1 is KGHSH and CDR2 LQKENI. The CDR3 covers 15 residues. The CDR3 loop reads CASSPAGLAGDEQYF. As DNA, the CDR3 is TGTGCCAGCTCACCTGCTGGACTAGCGGGAGACGAGCAGTACTTC.

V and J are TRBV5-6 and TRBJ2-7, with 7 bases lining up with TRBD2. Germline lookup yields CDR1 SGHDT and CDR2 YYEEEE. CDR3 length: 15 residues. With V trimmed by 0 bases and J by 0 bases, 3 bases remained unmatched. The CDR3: CASSLELAGSYEQYF. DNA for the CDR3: TGTGCCAGCAGCTTGGAATTAGCGGGCTCCTACGAGCAGTACTTC. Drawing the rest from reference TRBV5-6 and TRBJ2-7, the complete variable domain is DAGVTQSPTHLIKTRGQQVTLRCSPKSGHDTVSWYQQALGQGPQFIFQYYEEEERQRGNFPDRFSGHQFPNYSSELNVNALLLGDSALYLCASSLELAGSYEQYFGPGTRLTVT.